This TCR beta chain emerged from a study of OX40 agonist ivuxolimab in advanced cancers. Whole-study results and caveats: The mean number of expanded clones was higher in CD8+ T cells than in CD4+. Nonresponders included some who also had low normalized T-cell clonal expansion.

A remark on this clone: Its antigen is unidentified.

Sequencing used immunoSEQ multiplex PCR; TCRdb keeps in-frame clones, though not all of them. The table lists about 26,000 clones, approximately 80% of them singletons, with 26% in the top ten. The investigators sampled blood at baseline, at cycle 4 day 1, and at cycle 7 day 1. This receptor was taken from an adult with an advanced solid tumor such as melanoma, head and neck, liver or kidney cancer. This sample comprised CD4+ or CD8+ T cells sorted from blood, obtained in a trial of the OX40 agonist ivuxolimab.

The CDR3 loop is CASSGDGSGANVLTF. The CDR3 nucleotides read TGTGCCAGCAGCGGCGACGGCTCTGGGGCCAACGTCCTGACTTTC. V and J are TRBV9 and TRBJ2-6; D not certain. Germline V CDR1 and CDR2: SGDLS, YYNGEE. Trimming took off 3 bases at V and 0 bases at J, with 7 bases between the two ends. The CDR3 runs 15 residues.